This TCR beta chain derives from a study of cytomegalovirus exposure and HLA in healthy donors. Study details: Genetic ancestry analysis placed over 65% of the 398 donors that were genotyped in the Caucasian-associated cluster. Study results and caveats: Most of the CMV-associated TCR beta chains (in a later analysis) appeared to be HLA-restricted.

Trimming shortened V by 5 bases and J by 5 bases, and 11 bases separated the two germline ends. The CDR3 covers 12 residues. CDR1 is SGHRS and CDR2 is YFSETQ in the germline V gene. About this clone: The antigen is undetermined.

PCR primers comprised 60 Vbeta and 13 Jbeta primers. Using immunoSEQ multiplex PCR, the repertoire was profiled, and TCRdb retains in-frame clones only, with some absent. The table shows 100,000 to 150,000 clones, with approximately 9% occurring only once. This clonotype was obtained from a middle-aged woman in good health and CMV-seropositive. The rearrangement uses TRBV5-1 and TRBJ2-7; no clear D. Sequencing was done on a sample of PBMCs. The CDR3 loop is CASSFFGHEQYF. Here the CDR3 DNA reads TGCGCCAGCAGTTTTTTTGGGCACGAGCAGTACTTC.